Listed here are 2 T cell receptor beta chains from one sample, sequenced in a study of PD-1 blockade in classical Hodgkin lymphoma. Autologous stem cell transplantation was followed by relapse in every patient, and brentuximab vedotin exposure varied. The protocol was immunoSEQ multiplex PCR, while the TCRdb copy is restricted to in-frame clones and leaves out a portion. The sample lists 75,000 to 100,000 clones; 80% to 85% were seen once. The specimen was peripheral blood mononuclear cells (PBMCs), collected at baseline. These receptors originate from a human donor with classical Hodgkin lymphoma.

This sequence joins TRBV27 and TRBJ2-1; TRBD2 aligns across 13 bases. The junction had 10 bases not matched to a gene; V was cut back by 2 bases and J by 6 bases. The CDR3 runs 18 residues. Germline-derived CDR1 and CDR2 are MNHEY and SMNVEV (reference sequence). Here the CDR3 DNA reads TGTGCCAGCAGTTTAAAACTAGCGGGAGGGCCTCTAGTCAATGAGCAGTTCTTC. It encodes CASSLKLAGGPLVNEQFF.

The chain couples TRBV5-1 to TRBJ2-1; TRBD2 agrees at 8 bases. The V and J ends lost 0 bases and 6 bases, in that order; junction bases with no gene match: 5. From germline, CDR1 is SGHRS and CDR2 YFSETQ. The CDR3 has 15 amino acids. CDR3 sequence: CASSLAASGLNEQFF. CDR3 DNA sequence: TGCGCCAGCAGCTTGGCGGCTAGCGGGCTCAATGAGCAGTTCTTC.